In this sample, the clone carrying this T cell receptor beta chain is medium-sized (0.01 to 0.1%). Its antigen is unidentified. TCRdb passed the 5' RACE reads through MiXCR, listing each CDR3 protein once. Among 2,600 or so distinct CDR3 sequences listed, about 6% were seen once. The CDR3 spans 14 residues. V was clipped by 5 bases and J by 4 bases, with 12 bases between them. Germline V lookup: CDR1 SGHTA, CDR2 FQGNSA. These data are taken from a study of spatial heterogeneity in lung cancer. Background on the study: Alpha-chain detections were consistently fewer than beta-chain detections among the sequences. Averaged across combinations, each unique TCR and UMI pairing appeared more than ten times in raw reads, which were uncorrected.

Study results and limitations: Approximately 7.1% of tumor T cells for alpha chains and around 13% for beta chains were estimated to be covered. Tumor mutation counts were tracked by expanded intratumoral alpha and beta TCR counts.

Time point given: sample taken at primary tumor resection. Sequences were derived from lung tumor tissue, sampled at surgery. The genes are TRBV7-2 and TRBJ1-5; tentative D call: TRBD1 (5 bases). This clonotype was obtained from a male donor with early-stage non-small cell lung cancer. This CDR3 is CASSQGTANQPQHF. CDR3 DNA: TGTGCCAGCAGCCAAGGGACGGCAAATCAGCCCCAGCATTTT.